The subject of this entry is one T cell receptor (beta chain). The antigen remains unidentified. The authors ran a second PCR of roughly 7 to 11 cycles using a sample-barcoded 5' primer and a J-beta primer mix. Individual samples furnished no less than 2.5 million CDR3-containing paired-end reads apiece. TCRdb independently ran MiXCR on the 5' RACE reads; one entry per CDR3 protein. The sample yields 700,000 to 850,000 distinct CDR3 sequences, around half seen once. This entry belongs to a study of blood T cells in healthy people across ages. Study findings and constraints: Reliance upon unsorted PBMCs precluded definitive naive versus antigen-experienced comparison.

Approximately 9.7 milliliters was the volume of peripheral blood drawn from each donor. Isolating PBMCs gave at least 6 million of these cells per sample. Trimming at V came to 5 bases and at J to 3 bases, leaving 6 bases not matched to a gene. The CDR3 length is 15 residues. Germline CDR1 SEHNR, CDR2 FQNEAQ (reference sequence). The sequenced material came from blood. This chain links TRBV7-9 with TRBJ2-3, with TRBD2 matching 9 bases. The receptor was derived from a man older than 75 in good health. CDR3: CASSRGTSNTDTQYF. CDR3 DNA sequence: TGTGCCAGCAGCCGCGGGACTAGCAATACAGATACGCAGTATTTT.